These 20 T cell receptor beta chains share one sample of origin, sequenced in a study of tumor and adjacent non-tumor tissue in lung cancer. A modified ARM-PCR protocol with three rounds of nested PCR amplified TCRbeta. TCRdb reprocessed the multiplex PCR reads via MiXCR and lists one record per CDR3 protein. In the table there are about 110,000 distinct CDR3 sequences, under 90% of which are singletons. The template was RNA from unsorted bulk tissue. The sequencing input was lung tumor tissue. Source of these receptors: a man aged 65 to 85 with non-small cell lung cancer.

Note on this clonotype: A read error is likely, as this CDR3 ends without the conserved phenylalanine or tryptophan. The gene calls are TRBV11-3 and TRBJ2-3; TRBD2 aligns across 12 bases. The germline V gene encodes CDR1 SGHNT and CDR2 YENEEA. This CDR3 spans 17 amino acids. CDR3 sequence: CASSQGLAGSGPDTQYS. The CDR3 bases are TGTGCTAGCAGCCAAGGACTAGCGGGGTCGGGACCAGATACGCAGTATTCT.

The chain is built from TRBV11-3 and TRBJ2-3, with D tentatively TRBD2 (5 bases). The CDR3 covers 15 residues. In germline, CDR1 is SGHNT, CDR2 YENEEA. CDR3: CFSTRREVCTDTQYF. The CDR3 region has the DNA TGTTTCAGCACCCGTCGGGAAGTATGCACAGATACGCAGTATTTT.

This clonotype is a singleton in its sample. A read error is possible here, since a much larger clone lies one base away. This chain joins TRBV20-1 and TRBJ2-5; 7 bases are shared with TRBD1. Germline lookup yields CDR1 DFQATT and CDR2 SNEGSKA (reference sequence). The CDR3 totals 15 residues. The CDR3 DNA sequence: TGCAGTGCTTACCGAAGGTACAGGGGAAGAGAGACCCGGTACTTC. It specifies CSAYRRYRGRETRYF.

Comments on this clonotype: The conserved final phenylalanine or tryptophan is absent from the CDR3, which likely points to a read error. The chain has TRBV5-6 and TRBJ2-7; D not certain. CDR1 and CDR2 from the germline V gene are SGHDT and YYEEEE. V lost 6 bases and J lost 8, with 9 bases in between. This CDR3 spans 10 amino acids. CDR3 in amino acids: CASTMGKQYL. In nucleotides, the CDR3 is TGTGCCAGCACCATGGGGAAGCAGTACTTA.

Note on this clonotype: A read error may explain this, as a much larger clone is one base away. The rearrangement uses TRBV7-8 and TRBJ2-7; 10 nucleotides line up with TRBD2. This CDR3 has 15 residues. CDR1 and CDR2 (germline): SGHVS, FQNEAQ. The CDR3 DNA is TGTACCAGCGTATCCGGGACTAGCGTCATCTACGAGCAGTACTTC. This gives the protein CTSVSGTSVIYEQYF.

V usage is TRBV29-1 and J usage is TRBJ2-5, with D maybe TRBD2 (6 bases). This CDR3 is 14 amino acids long. Germline CDR1 SQVTM, CDR2 ANQGSEA. The germline V and J ends were trimmed by 4 bases and 13 bases, with 25 bases remaining between them. The CDR3 is CSVGGLTVGEARYF. The DNA for the CDR3 is TGCAGCGTTGGTGGACTAACGGTGGGAGAGGCCCGGTACTTC.

As regards this clonotype: The junction departs from the called germline gene at one end, perhaps through a read error. The J gene is TRBJ2-5, the V gene TRBV29-1; D possibly corresponds to TRBD1 (6 bases). Germline-derived CDR1 and CDR2 are SQVTM and ANQGSEA. This CDR3 is 13 amino acids long. The CDR3 spells CSEADRFQETQYF. CDR3 in DNA: TGTAGCGAGGCCGACAGGTTCCAAGAGACTCAGTATTTC.

As concerns this clonotype: A read error may produce the germline difference seen at one junction end. The chain carries TRBV12-3 or TRBV12-4 and TRBJ2-6, with unresolved D. There are 14 residues in the CDR3. CDR3 protein: CASTISSGPNALTF. CDR3 in DNA: TGTGCCAGCACCATATCATCTGGGCCCAACGCCCTGACTTTC.

This clonotype has a single count. V gene TRBV15 combines with J gene TRBJ2-3; TRBD2 is a possible D gene (6 bases). V was cut by 10 bases and J by 4 bases, with 21 bases left in between. Germline-derived CDR1 and CDR2 are LNHNV and YYDKDF (reference sequence). CDR3 length equals 15 residues. Written as DNA, the CDR3 is TGTGCCATTCAAGCAAGGCATGGAGGGGCAGATACGCAGTATTTT. Amino acid sequence: CAIQARHGGADTQYF.

Notes on this clonotype: This sequence may be a read error, since a much larger clone differs from it by one base. V gene TRBV15 combines with J gene TRBJ2-1, with a weak D call TRBD1 (6 bases). This CDR3 region has 16 residues. Between the trimmed V and J ends, which lost 0 bases and 13 bases, there was a span of 22 bases. Looked up from germline, CDR1 is LNHNV and CDR2 is YYDKDF (reference sequence). CDR3 DNA sequence: TGTGCCACCAGCAGAGATACAGGGCGCGTGGTATACACACAGTTCTTC. Its translation: CATSRDTGRVVYTQFF.

Details on this clonotype: An end of the junction does not agree with germline; a read error may underlie this. This sequence joins TRBV6-2 or TRBV6-3 and TRBJ2-7; no clear D. The germline CDR1 and CDR2 sequences are MNHEY and SVGEGT. The CDR3 consists of 15 residues. CDR3 sequence reads: CTSSRHQASSYEQYF. In nucleotides, the CDR3 is TGTACCAGCAGCCGCCATCAAGCGAGCTCCTACGAGCAGTACTTC.

Details on this clonotype: One junction end disagrees with the germline gene, perhaps due to a read error. Written as DNA, the CDR3 is TGTGCCAGCTGCCAACTAAGGGGCGATGAGCAGTTTTTC. Amino acid sequence: CASCQLRGDEQFF. V and J are TRBV14 and TRBJ2-1, with TRBD1 as a possible D gene (5 bases). This CDR3 has 13 amino acids. Germline CDR1 reads SGHDN; CDR2 reads FVKESK.

This clonotype was counted once. At one boundary the junction diverges from the germline segment, which might be a read error. The chain carries TRBV12-3 or TRBV12-4 and TRBJ1-3; D unresolved. The CDR3 contains 15 residues. CDR3 DNA sequence: TGTTCCAGCAGCGCGGTTAGGGCGGGGGGAAACACCATATATTTT. This sequence encodes CSSSAVRAGGNTIYF.

The chain carries TRBV4-1 and TRBJ2-7, with D perhaps TRBD2 (6 bases). V gave up 4 bases and J gave up 5 bases, with 21 bases separating them. Germline loops: CDR1 MGHRA, CDR2 YSYEKL. The CDR3 covers 16 residues. CDR3 loop: CASSRTLVGGGDEQYF. The CDR3 DNA sequence: TGCGCCAGCAGCCGGACACTAGTGGGAGGCGGGGACGAGCAGTACTTC.

As regards this clonotype: At one end, the junction sequence differs from germline, possibly due to a read error. The chain couples TRBV29-1 to TRBJ1-2; no firm D call. Germline V gene sequence: CDR1 SQVTM, CDR2 ANQGSEA. The CDR3 extends over 13 amino acids. The CDR3 loop reads CSVLQTGDYGYTF. CDR3 nucleotides: TGCAGCGTTCTCCAGACTGGAGACTATGGCTATACCTTC.

This clonotype showed up just a few times. In DNA form, the CDR3 reads TGTGCCGCAGACCGCACAGGCTGGGACACTGAAGCTTTCTTT. As protein: CAADRTGWDTEAFF. The V call is TRBV6-6, the J call TRBJ1-1; possibly TRBD1 for D (5 bases). CDR1 is MNHNY, CDR2 SVGAGI, per germline (reference sequence). This CDR3 is 14 amino acids long. Trimming stripped 11 bases from V and 3 bases from J, with 19 bases between.

For this clonotype: No conserved phenylalanine or tryptophan is present at the end of the CDR3, so a read error is the likely explanation. V gene TRBV6-6 combines with J gene TRBJ2-1; 10 bases agree with TRBD1. This CDR3 is built from 15 residues. The germline V gene encodes CDR1 MNHNY and CDR2 SVGAGI (reference sequence). The CDR3 is CASIVTGGLYYEQFS. The CDR3 bases are TGTGCCAGCATTGTGACAGGGGGCCTCTACTATGAGCAGTTCTCC.

This clonotype was seen once. The junction differs from germline at one of its ends, possibly a read error. The chain employs TRBV5-1 and TRBJ2-1; 9 bases agree with TRBD2. From germline, CDR1 is SGHRS and CDR2 YFSETQ. The CDR3 is 15 amino acids. CDR3: CASSAGTSRSGEQSF. The CDR3 DNA is TGCGCCAGCAGCGCCGGGACTAGCCGAAGTGGTGAGCAGTCCTTC. The whole variable domain, remainder taken from reference TRBV5-1 and TRBJ2-1, is KAGVTQTPRYLIKTRGQQVTLSCSPISGHRSVSWYQQTPGQGLQFLFEYFSETQRNKGNFPGRFSGRQFSNSRSEMNVSTLELGDSALYLCASSAGTSRSGEQSFGPGTRLTVL.

On this clonotype itself: A much bigger clone sits one base away, suggesting this may be a read error. The chain recombines TRBV20-1 with TRBJ2-1; 7 bases align to TRBD1. Germline V gene lookup returns CDR1 DFQATT and CDR2 SNEGSKA (reference sequence). The CDR3 totals 16 residues. Trimming at V came to 5 bases and at J to 2 bases, leaving 12 bases not matched to a gene. The CDR3 region has the DNA TGCAGTGCTGGAGGAACGGGACAGCAACCCTACAATGAGCAGTTCTTC. Its translation is CSAGGTGQQPYNEQFF.

This clonotype showed up just a few times. V gene TRBV14 combines with J gene TRBJ2-2; D is ambiguous. V lost 6 bases and J 5 bases, leaving 22 bases between the germline ends. CDR1 and CDR2 from the germline V gene are SGHDN and FVKESK. The CDR3 runs 17 residues. The CDR3 bases are TGTGCCAGCAGTAAGGACGGTCCCGACCAGAGGACCGGGGAGCTGTTTTTT. As protein: CASSKDGPDQRTGELFF. The full variable domain, its missing parts supplied by reference TRBV14 and TRBJ2-2, is EAGVTQFPSHSVIEKGQTVTLRCDPISGHDNLYWYRRVMGKEIKFLLHFVKESKQDESGMPNNRFLAERTGGTYSTLKVQPAELEDSGVYFCASSKDGPDQRTGELFFGEGSRLTVL.